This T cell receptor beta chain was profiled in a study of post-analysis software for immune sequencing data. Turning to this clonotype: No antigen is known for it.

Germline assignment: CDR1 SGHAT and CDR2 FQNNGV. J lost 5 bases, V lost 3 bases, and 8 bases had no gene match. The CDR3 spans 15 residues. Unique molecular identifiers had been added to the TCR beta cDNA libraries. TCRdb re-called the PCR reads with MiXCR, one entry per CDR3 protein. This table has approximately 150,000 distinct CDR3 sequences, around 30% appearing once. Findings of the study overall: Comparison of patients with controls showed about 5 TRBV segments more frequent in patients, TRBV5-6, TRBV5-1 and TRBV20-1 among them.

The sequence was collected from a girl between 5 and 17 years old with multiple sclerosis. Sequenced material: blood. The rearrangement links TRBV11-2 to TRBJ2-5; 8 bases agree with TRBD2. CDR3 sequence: CASSFTGGPLETQYF. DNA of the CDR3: TGTGCCAGCAGCTTTACGGGAGGGCCTTTGGAGACCCAGTACTTC.